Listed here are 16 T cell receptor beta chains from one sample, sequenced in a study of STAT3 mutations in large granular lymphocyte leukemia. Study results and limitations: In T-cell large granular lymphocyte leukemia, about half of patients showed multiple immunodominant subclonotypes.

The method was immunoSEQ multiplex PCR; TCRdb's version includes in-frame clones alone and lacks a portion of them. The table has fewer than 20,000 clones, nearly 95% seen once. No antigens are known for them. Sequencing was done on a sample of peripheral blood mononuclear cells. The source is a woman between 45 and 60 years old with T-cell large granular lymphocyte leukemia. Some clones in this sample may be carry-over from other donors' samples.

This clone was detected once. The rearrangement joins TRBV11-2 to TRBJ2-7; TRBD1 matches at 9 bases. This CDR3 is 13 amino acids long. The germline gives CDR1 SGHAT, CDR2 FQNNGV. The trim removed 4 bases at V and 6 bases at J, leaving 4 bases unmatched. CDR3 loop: CASSWDRAGEQYF. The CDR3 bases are TGTGCCAGCAGCTGGGACAGGGCGGGCGAGCAGTACTTC.

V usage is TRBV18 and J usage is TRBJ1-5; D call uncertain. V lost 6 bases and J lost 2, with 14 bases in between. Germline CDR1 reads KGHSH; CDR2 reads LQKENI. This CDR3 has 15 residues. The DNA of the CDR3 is TGTGCCAGCTCTCGCGAGAGTAACGGCAATCAGCCCCAGCATTTT. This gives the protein CASSRESNGNQPQHF.

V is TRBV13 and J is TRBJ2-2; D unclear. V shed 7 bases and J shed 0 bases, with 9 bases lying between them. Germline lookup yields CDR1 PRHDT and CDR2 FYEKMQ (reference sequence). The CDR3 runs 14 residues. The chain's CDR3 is CASKAHANTGELFF. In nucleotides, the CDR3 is TGTGCCAGCAAAGCTCATGCGAACACCGGGGAGCTGTTTTTT.

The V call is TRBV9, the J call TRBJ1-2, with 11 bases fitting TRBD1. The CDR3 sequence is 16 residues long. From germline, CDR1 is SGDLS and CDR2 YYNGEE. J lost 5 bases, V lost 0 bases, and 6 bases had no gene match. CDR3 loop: CASSVVGQGARYGYTF. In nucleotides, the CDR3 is TGTGCCAGCAGCGTAGTAGGACAGGGGGCTCGGTATGGCTACACCTTC.

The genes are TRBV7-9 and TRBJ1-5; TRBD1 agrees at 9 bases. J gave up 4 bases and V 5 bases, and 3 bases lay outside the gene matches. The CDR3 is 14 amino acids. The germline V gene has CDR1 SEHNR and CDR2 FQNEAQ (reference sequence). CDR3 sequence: CASSLGQGNQPQHF. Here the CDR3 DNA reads TGTGCCAGCAGCCTGGGACAGGGTAATCAGCCCCAGCATTTT.

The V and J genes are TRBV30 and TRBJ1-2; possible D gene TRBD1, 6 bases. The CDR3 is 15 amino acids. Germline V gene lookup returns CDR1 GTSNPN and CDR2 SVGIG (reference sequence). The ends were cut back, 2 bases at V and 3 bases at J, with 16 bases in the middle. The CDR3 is CAWSPLTGDYYGYTF. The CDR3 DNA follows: TGTGCCTGGAGTCCACTGACAGGAGACTACTATGGCTACACCTTC.

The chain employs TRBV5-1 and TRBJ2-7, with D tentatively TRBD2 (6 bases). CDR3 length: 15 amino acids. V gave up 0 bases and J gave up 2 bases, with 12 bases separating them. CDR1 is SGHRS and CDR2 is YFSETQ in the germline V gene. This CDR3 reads CASSLAGIAAYEQYF. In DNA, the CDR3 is TGCGCCAGCAGCTTGGCCGGAATAGCGGCCTACGAGCAGTACTTC.

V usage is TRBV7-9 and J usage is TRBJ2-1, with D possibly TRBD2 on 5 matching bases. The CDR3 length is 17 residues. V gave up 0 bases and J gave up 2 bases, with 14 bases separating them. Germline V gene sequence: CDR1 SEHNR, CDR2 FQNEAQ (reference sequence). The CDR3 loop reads CASSLAGGPLTYNEQFF. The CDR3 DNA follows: TGTGCCAGCAGCTTAGCAGGAGGACCCCTCACCTACAATGAGCAGTTCTTC.

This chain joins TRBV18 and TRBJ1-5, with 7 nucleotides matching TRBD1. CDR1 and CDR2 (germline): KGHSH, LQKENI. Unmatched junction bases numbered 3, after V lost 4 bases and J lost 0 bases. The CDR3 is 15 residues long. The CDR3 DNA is TGTGCCAGCTCACGAGACAGGGATAGCAATCAGCCCCAGCATTTT. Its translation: CASSRDRDSNQPQHF.

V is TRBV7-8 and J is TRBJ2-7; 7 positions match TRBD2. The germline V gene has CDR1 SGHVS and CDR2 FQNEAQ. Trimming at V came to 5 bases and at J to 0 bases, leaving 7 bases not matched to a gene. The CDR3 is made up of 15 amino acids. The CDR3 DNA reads TGTGCCAGCAGCACTAGCGCCGTGAGCTCCTACGAGCAGTACTTC. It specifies CASSTSAVSSYEQYF.

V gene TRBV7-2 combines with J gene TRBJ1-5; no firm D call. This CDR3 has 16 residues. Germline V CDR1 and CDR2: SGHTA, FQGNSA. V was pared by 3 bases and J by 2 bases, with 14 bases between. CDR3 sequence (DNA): TGTGCCAGCAGCTTCGGACCGCCGGGAGGCAATCAGCCCCAGCATTTT. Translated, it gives CASSFGPPGGNQPQHF.

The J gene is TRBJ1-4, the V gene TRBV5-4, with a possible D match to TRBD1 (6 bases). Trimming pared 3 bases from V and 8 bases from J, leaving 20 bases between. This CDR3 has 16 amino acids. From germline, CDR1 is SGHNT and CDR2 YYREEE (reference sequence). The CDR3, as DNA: TGTGCCAGCAGCTCAGCCTCCCAGGGGAGAGGGGAAAAACTGTTTTTT. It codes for CASSSASQGRGEKLFF.

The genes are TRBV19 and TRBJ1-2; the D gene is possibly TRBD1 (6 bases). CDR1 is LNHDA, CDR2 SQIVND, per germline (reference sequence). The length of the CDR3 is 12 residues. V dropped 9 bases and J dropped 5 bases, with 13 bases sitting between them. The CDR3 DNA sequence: TGTGCCAGCCGGACAGAGCCATATGGCTACACCTTC. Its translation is CASRTEPYGYTF.

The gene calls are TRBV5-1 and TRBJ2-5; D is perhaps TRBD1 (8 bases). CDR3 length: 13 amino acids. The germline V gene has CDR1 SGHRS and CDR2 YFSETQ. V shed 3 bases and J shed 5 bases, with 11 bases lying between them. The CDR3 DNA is TGCGCCAGCAGCTCACAGGGGGGGGAGACCCAGTACTTC. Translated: CASSSQGGETQYF.

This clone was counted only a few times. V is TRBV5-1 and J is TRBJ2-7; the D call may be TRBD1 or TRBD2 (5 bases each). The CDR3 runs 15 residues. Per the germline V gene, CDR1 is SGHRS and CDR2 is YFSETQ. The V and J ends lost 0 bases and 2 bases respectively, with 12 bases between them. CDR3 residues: CASSLGDVLPYEQYF. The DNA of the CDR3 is TGCGCCAGCAGCTTGGGGGACGTACTACCCTACGAGCAGTACTTC.

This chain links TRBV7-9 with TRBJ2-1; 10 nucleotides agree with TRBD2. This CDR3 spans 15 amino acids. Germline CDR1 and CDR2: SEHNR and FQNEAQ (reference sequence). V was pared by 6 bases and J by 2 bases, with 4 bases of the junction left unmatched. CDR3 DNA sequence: TGTGCCAGCAGTCCCGGGACTAGCGCCTACAATGAGCAGTTCTTC. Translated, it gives CASSPGTSAYNEQFF.